The clone carrying this T cell receptor (beta chain) appeared a few times. What it binds is not known. The data derive from a study of metastatic and nonmetastatic thyroid tumors. About the study: Patients with malignant and benign thyroid disease provided blood and tumor or nodule tissue, whose repertoires were compared.

Thyroid surgery was preceded by no treatment in any patient. Findings of the study overall: The reported finding was significantly higher TCR beta diversity in malignant thyroid tumors relative to benign nodules, in blood and tumor.

V was shortened by 6 bases and J by 9 bases, with 18 bases between the two germline ends. The CDR3 is 14 residues long. Germline V lookup: CDR1 MNHEY, CDR2 SMNVEV (reference sequence). Authors' processing steps: The study took CDR3 differences across clinicopathological groups and made a distant-metastasis classifier for papillary thyroid cancer from them. TCRdb re-called the PCR reads via MiXCR. TCRdb, not the original authors, processed these V and J calls. The data hold 9,000 to 10,000 clones, with 11% observed a single time. The specimen was tumor tissue. The origin of this receptor is a female donor with papillary thyroid cancer or a benign thyroid nodule (not recorded which). Some clones in this sample may be carry-over from other donors' samples. The chain has TRBV27 and TRBJ2-1; TRBD1 is a possible D gene (6 bases). The CDR3 nucleotides read TGTGCCAGCAGCCGCATTACAGGGAAGGGTGAGCAGTTCTTC. Translating gives CASSRITGKGEQFF.